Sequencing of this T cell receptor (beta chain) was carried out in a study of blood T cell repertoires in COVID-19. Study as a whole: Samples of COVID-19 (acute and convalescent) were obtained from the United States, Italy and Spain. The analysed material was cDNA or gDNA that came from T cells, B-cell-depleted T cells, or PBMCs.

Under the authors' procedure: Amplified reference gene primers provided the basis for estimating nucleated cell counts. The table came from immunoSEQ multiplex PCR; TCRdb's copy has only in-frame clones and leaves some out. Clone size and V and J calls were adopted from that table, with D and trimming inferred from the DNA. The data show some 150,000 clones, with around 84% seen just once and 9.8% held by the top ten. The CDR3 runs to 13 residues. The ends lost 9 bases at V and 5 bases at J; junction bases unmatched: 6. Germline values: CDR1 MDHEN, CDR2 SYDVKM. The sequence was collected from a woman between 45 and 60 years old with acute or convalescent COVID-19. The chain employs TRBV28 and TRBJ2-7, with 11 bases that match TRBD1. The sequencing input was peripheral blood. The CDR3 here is CASWRTGGHEQYF. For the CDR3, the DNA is TGTGCCAGTTGGAGGACAGGGGGCCACGAGCAGTACTTC.